This T cell receptor (beta chain) is drawn from a study of blood T cells in healthy people across ages (dated by TCRdb to between 2014 and 2017). Regarding the research as a whole: In model experiments, template switching captured about one uniquely barcoded TCR beta cDNA molecule for every two T cells. Donors of different ages were randomly distributed across sequencing lanes to avoid experimental bias. Four age groups were formed from the donors: young (average about 15 years), middle-aged (approximately 40), aged (approximately 60) and long-lived (more than 75). Using deep sequencing normalized with unique cDNA molecular identifiers, the study measured how TCR beta repertoire diversity changes with age. For two donors (one aged 18 to 30 and one aged 80 or older), the study analyzed two additional independent replicas of 1 million unique cDNA reads from the same blood draw.

Study-wide findings and limitations: Donor CMV infection status was unknown, potentially confounding age-related changes in expanded clonotypes. Estimates of total diversity from one million sequenced T cells were regarded as lower bounds and underestimates. Compared with the aged group, the long-lived group had more naive CD4+ T cells, fewer expanded clones and increased TCR diversity, a pattern suggesting age selection. Bulk unsorted PBMC profiling prevented conclusive comparison of naive and antigen-experienced compartments. There was a strong correlation between observed TCR beta diversity and the percentage of naive T cells measured by flow cytometry. Observed TCR beta diversity per million T cells fell roughly linearly with age, and a significant reduction was already apparent by age about 36.

The donors were roughly 40 Caucasian individuals from Russia, aged roughly 6 to 100 years, who were systemically healthy. Around 9.8 milliliters of peripheral blood were collected from each donor into EDTA-treated Vacutainer tubes. Ficoll-Paque density-gradient centrifugation was used to isolate PBMCs, with at least 6 million obtained per sample. Total RNA, at least 6 micrograms per sample, was extracted from PBMCs with Trizol reagent. For every donor, an aliquot of PBMCs went through flow cytometry to measure the percentages of naive CD45RAhigh/CD27high T cells. In this sample, this clonotype turned up many times. Its target antigen remains unknown. The junction and the germline gene differ at one end; a read error may be behind it. The method was 5' RACE. The run used an Illumina HiSeq 2500. A second PCR of about 7 to 12 cycles was performed with a sample-barcoded 5' primer and a J-beta primer mix. Each TCR beta cDNA molecule received a unique molecular identifier from a template-switch 5' adaptor carrying 12 random nucleotides. Each sample yielded at least 2.5 million CDR3-containing paired-end reads. First-strand cDNA synthesis was performed from all RNA using the Mint cDNA synthesis kit, with priming by a TRBC-specific oligonucleotide. Following uracil-DNA glycosylase treatment, a first 18-cycle PCR with universal primers M1SS and BC2_uni_R was performed on all cDNA. For the original study's pipeline: Each sample was normalized by randomly selecting 1 million high-quality reads, each carrying a distinct molecular identifier. Reads with shared molecular identifiers were discarded instead of being binned into consensus sequences. MiTCR, set to a Q25 quality threshold and the strictest error-elimination algorithm, was used for CDR3 identification, clonotype clustering and error correction. Lower-bound total TCR beta diversity was estimated with a nonparametric unseen species model using Euler transformation. TCRdb took the public reads, trimmed them with fastp at Q25, ran MiXCR for clone calling and kept in-frame beta chains. Rows with a matching CDR3 protein are joined into one entry that keeps the most common DNA and genes. These V and J calls rely on TCRdb rather than the paper's analysis. This sample has 630,000 or so distinct CDR3 sequences in its table, and approximately 30% of those were observed once. The top ten clonotypes cover approximately 14% of the sample.

The germline V gene (reference sequence) yields SSHAT for CDR1 and FNYEAQ for CDR2. The cysteine opens and the phenylalanine closes a CDR3 of 14 amino acids. The only DNA kept is the CDR3, 42 bases in frame from the first base. In this chain, TRBV7-7 is recombined with TRBJ2-1, and 7 bases in between align with TRBD1. The clonotype originates from a woman of 80 years or more in good health. The sequencing input was blood. The CDR3 protein: CASSLGQANNEQFF. The DNA is TGTGCTAGCAGCTTAGGACAGGCCAACAATGAGCAGTTCTTC.